This TCR beta chain emerged from a study of blood T cell repertoires in COVID-19. Here immunoSEQ multiplex PCR was the method, and the copy in TCRdb shows in-frame clones only, minus some. The sample lists around 300,000 clones; approximately 85% were seen once. CDR1 and CDR2 from the germline V gene are MDHEN and SYDVKM. Trimming left V 6 bases short and J 6 bases short, with 18 bases between. This CDR3 is built from 15 residues. V is TRBV28 and J is TRBJ1-5; D remains unclear. This TCR came from a human donor in a cohort sampled during active COVID-19. Specimen: peripheral blood. This chain's CDR3 is CASSPKAGYRQPQHF. The CDR3 DNA sequence: TGTGCCAGCAGCCCGAAGGCGGGGTATCGTCAGCCCCAGCATTTT.